This TCR beta chain emerged from a study of blood T cell repertoires in COVID-19. Background on the study: Samples representing acute and convalescent COVID-19 were sourced from the United States, Italy and Spain. PBMCs, B-cell-depleted T cells, or T cells were the source of the cDNA or gDNA that made up the material.

Authors' processing steps: The assay estimated nucleated cells by amplifying reference gene primers. The repertoire was sequenced with immunoSEQ multiplex PCR; TCRdb's copy has only in-frame clones and lacks some. V, J and clone size are taken as reported in that table, and D and trimming were inferred from the DNA itself. Of 250,000 or so clones in the sample, 88% were seen once. The J segment lost 4 bases and the V segment lost 2 bases, leaving 12 bases of the junction unmatched. CDR3 size: 18 residues. Germline CDR1 reads SGHTA; CDR2 reads FQGNSA. This TCR derives from an older man with acute or convalescent COVID-19. Sequenced sample: peripheral blood. V usage is TRBV7-2 and J usage is TRBJ2-5; 11 bases map to TRBD2. As DNA, the CDR3 is TGTGCCAGCAGCTTACCACCAGAGTCTAGCGGGAGGAGAGAGACCCAGTACTTC. This codes for CASSLPPESSGRRETQYF.